The 6 T cell receptor beta chains given below trace back to one sample, sequenced in a study of blood T cell repertoires in COVID-19. This table comes from immunoSEQ multiplex PCR, and its TCRdb copy is limited to in-frame clones, with some not included. The table records tens of thousands of clones, over 75% of them present only once. Sequencing was carried out using peripheral blood. The receptors were gathered from an older man with acute or convalescent COVID-19.

The chain uses TRBV11-2 and TRBJ1-2, with a possible D match to TRBD1 (5 bases). V dropped 6 bases and J dropped 2 bases, with 16 bases sitting between them. Germline V gene sequence: CDR1 SGHAT, CDR2 FQNNGV. This CDR3 comprises 15 residues. CDR3 sequence: CASSTDSRFNYGYTF. CDR3 coding DNA: TGTGCCAGCAGTACTGACAGTCGATTCAACTATGGCTACACCTTC.

This chain links TRBV24-1 with TRBJ2-1, with 15 nucleotides matching TRBD2. The germline V gene has CDR1 KGHDR and CDR2 SFDVKD. V lost 3 bases and J lost 9; bases outside the gene matches: 8. The CDR3 is 17 amino acids. This CDR3 reads CATSDRPGLAGGGEQFF. In nucleotides, the CDR3 is TGTGCCACCAGTGATAGACCGGGACTAGCGGGAGGAGGTGAGCAGTTCTTC.

V usage is TRBV7-6 and J usage is TRBJ1-4, with 7 bases lining up with TRBD1. Germline CDR1 and CDR2: SGHVS and FNYEAQ. This CDR3 is 13 amino acids long. V was pared by 4 bases and J by 5 bases, with 1 base of the junction left unmatched. The CDR3 sequence is CASSSDRNEKLFF. The DNA for the CDR3 is TGTGCCAGCAGCTCGGACAGGAATGAAAAACTGTTTTTT.

This rearrangement joins TRBV19 to TRBJ2-7, with no clear D. Trimming shortened V by 4 bases and J by 2 bases, and 9 bases separated the two germline ends. The CDR3 length is 13 residues. In germline, CDR1 is LNHDA, CDR2 SQIVND (reference sequence). The CDR3 DNA reads TGTGCCAGTAGTAACTCCCCGGCCTACGAGCAGTACTTC. Translated: CASSNSPAYEQYF.

The J gene is TRBJ1-4, the V gene TRBV7-2; D remains unclear. The CDR3 loop spans 15 amino acids. Germline V lookup: CDR1 SGHTA, CDR2 FQGNSA. V lost 5 bases and J 8 bases, leaving 18 bases between the germline ends. CDR3 sequence reads: CASSQGRGREEKLFF. CDR3 in DNA: TGTGCCAGCAGCCAAGGCCGAGGGAGAGAAGAAAAACTGTTTTTT.

V usage is TRBV14 and J usage is TRBJ1-2; D is unresolved. Trimming left V 4 bases short and J 10 bases short, with 16 bases between. Germline loops: CDR1 SGHDN, CDR2 FVKESK. The CDR3 covers 13 residues. The CDR3 region has the DNA TGTGCCAGCAGCCCTCCGGCGCGGGAACACTACACCTTC. Amino acids: CASSPPAREHYTF. The full variable domain, its missing parts supplied by reference TRBV14 and TRBJ1-2, is EAGVTQFPSHSVIEKGQTVTLRCDPISGHDNLYWYRRVMGKEIKFLLHFVKESKQDESGMPNNRFLAERTGGTYSTLKVQPAELEDSGVYFCASSPPAREHYTFGSGTRLTVV.